The 19 T cell receptor beta chains in this list originate from one sample, sequenced in a study of shared clonotypes between healthy human individuals. Only in-frame clones appear in the TCRdb table, and some are missing; sequencing was by immunoSEQ multiplex PCR. Here the sample spans roughly 1 million clones, 65% to 80% being singletons. Material for sequencing was memory CD4+ T cells sorted from blood. Specified subset: CD45RA-negative fraction. The receptors stem from a man between 18 and 35 years old in good health.

This chain links TRBV30 with TRBJ1-4, with D perhaps TRBD1 (5 bases). V dropped 3 bases and J dropped 8 bases, with 19 bases sitting between them. The CDR3 consists of 15 residues. The germline gives CDR1 GTSNPN, CDR2 SVGIG (reference sequence). The DNA of the CDR3 is TGTGCCTGGAGGCGGGGCGAGACAGTGGTCGAAAAACTGTTTTTT. This encodes CAWRRGETVVEKLFF.

The sample holds one count of this clone. V gene TRBV9 combines with J gene TRBJ2-2; 7 nucleotides line up with TRBD2. Germline lookup yields CDR1 SGDLS and CDR2 YYNGEE. With 0 bases clipped from V and 3 bases from J, the junction kept 11 bases outside the gene matches. The CDR3 consists of 18 residues. CDR3 nucleotides: TGTGCCAGCAGCGTAGGTTGGGGAGGGCCGCGTGACACCGGGGAGCTGTTTTTT. Residues: CASSVGWGGPRDTGELFF. Full variable domain (outside the CDR3, taken from reference TRBV9 and TRBJ2-2): DSGVTQTPKHLITATGQRVTLRCSPRSGDLSVYWYQQSLDQGLQFLIQYYNGEERAKGNILERFSAQQFPDLHSELNLSSLELGDSALYFCASSVGWGGPRDTGELFFGEGSRLTVL.

The gene calls are TRBV4-2 and TRBJ2-3, with 11 bases fitting TRBD2. The CDR3 is 19 residues long. Unmatched junction bases numbered 8, after V lost 0 bases and J lost 0 bases. CDR1 LGHNA and CDR2 YNFKEQ come from the germline V gene. The CDR3 DNA sequence: TGTGCCAGCAGCCAAGAAGGGACTAGCGGTAGCTCTAGCACAGATACGCAGTATTTT. Its protein is CASSQEGTSGSSSTDTQYF.

The genes are TRBV7-2 and TRBJ2-5; D is tentatively TRBD1 or TRBD2 (5 bases each). Per the germline V gene, CDR1 is SGHTA and CDR2 is FQGNSA. This CDR3 has 14 residues. The V end lost 1 base, the J end lost 5 bases, and 11 bases lay between the germline ends. In nucleotides, the CDR3 is TGTGCCAGCAGCTTAGGAGGGGCGTGGGAGACCCAGTACTTC. It codes for CASSLGGAWETQYF.

This chain uses TRBV10-3 with TRBJ1-4; no firm D call. This CDR3 comprises 13 residues. Germline V gives CDR1 ENHRY, CDR2 SYGVKD. V lost 11 bases and J lost 4, with 14 bases in between. The CDR3: CAVSVQLNEKLFF. The CDR3 coding sequence is TGTGCCGTCTCGGTGCAACTTAATGAAAAACTGTTTTTT.

The rearrangement joins TRBV6-1 to TRBJ1-3, with D maybe TRBD1 (6 bases). Germline V CDR1 and CDR2: MNHNS, SASEGT. The CDR3 length is 15 residues. Trimming removed 4 bases from V and 0 bases from J, with 10 bases in between. The CDR3 region is CASSAGHLSGNTIYF. For the CDR3, the DNA is TGTGCCAGCAGTGCGGGACACCTCTCTGGAAACACCATATATTTT.

The chain joins TRBV29-1 to TRBJ2-7; D assignment may be TRBD1 or TRBD2 (5 bases each). Trimming pared 4 bases from V and 3 bases from J, leaving 10 bases between. The CDR3 has 12 amino acids. CDR1 is SQVTM, CDR2 ANQGSEA, per germline. CDR3 region: CSVGDQGYEQYF. CDR3 sequence (DNA): TGCAGCGTTGGGGACCAAGGCTACGAGCAGTACTTC.

The chain combines TRBV6-5 with TRBJ2-7, with TRBD1 identical over 8 bases. Looked up from germline, CDR1 is MNHEY and CDR2 is SVGAGI. The trim removed 4 bases at V and 3 bases at J, leaving 2 bases unmatched. CDR3 length equals 13 residues. CDR3 in DNA: TGTGCCAGCAGTTCCGACAGGGGCTACGAGCAGTACTTC. Its translation is CASSSDRGYEQYF.

The rearrangement joins TRBV5-1 to TRBJ1-6; tentatively, D is TRBD1 (5 bases). Germline CDR1 and CDR2: SGHRS and YFSETQ. Trimming took 4 bases from V and 8 from J, leaving 19 bases between them. There are 16 residues in the CDR3. This chain's CDR3 is CASSLLRAGRDSPLHF. CDR3 in DNA: TGCGCCAGCAGCCTTTTACGGGCAGGGAGGGATTCACCCCTCCACTTT.

The J gene is TRBJ2-1, the V gene TRBV5-1; TRBD2 matches at 11 bases. The germline gives CDR1 SGHRS, CDR2 YFSETQ. V shed 3 bases and J 2 bases; nucleotides not matched to a gene: 4. This CDR3 contains 16 residues. The CDR3 protein is CASSSNSGGAYNEQFF. DNA of the CDR3: TGCGCCAGCAGCTCTAATAGCGGGGGGGCCTACAATGAGCAGTTCTTC.

This clone was found a few times. The genes are TRBV5-1 and TRBJ1-5, with D perhaps TRBD1 (5 bases). CDR3 length equals 8 residues. Germline CDR1 is SGHRS and CDR2 is YFSETQ. CDR3 nucleotides: TGCGCGAGGGGGCCCCAGCATTTT. Translating gives CARGPQHF. The full variable domain, completed using reference TRBV5-1 and TRBJ1-5, is KAGVTQTPRYLIKTRGQQVTLSCSPISGHRSVSWYQQTPGQGLQFLFEYFSETQRNKGNFPGRFSGRQFSNSRSEMNVSTLELGDSALYLCARGPQHFGDGTRLSIL.

In the case of this clone: One base away lies a much larger clone, so this may be a sequencing read error. The sample holds other DNA sequences that translate to the same CDR3. CDR3 DNA sequence: TGTGCCAGCAGCTCAAGCACAGATACGCAGTATTTT. It yields the protein CASSSSTDTQYF. V is TRBV5-4 and J is TRBJ2-3; D gene uncertain. Looked up from germline, CDR1 is SGHNT and CDR2 is YYREEE (reference sequence). The CDR3 is 12 residues long. The germline V and J ends were trimmed by 3 bases and 0 bases, with 2 bases remaining between them.

The genes are TRBV19 and TRBJ2-6; unclear D gene. CDR1 and CDR2 from the germline V gene are LNHDA and SQIVND (reference sequence). The CDR3 length is 13 residues. Deletions cut 9 bases from V and 4 bases from J, with 10 bases between. The CDR3: CASVNGGANVLTF. CDR3 nucleotides: TGTGCCAGCGTAAACGGGGGGGCCAACGTCCTGACTTTC.

This CDR3 reads CASSYLSGRAGDTQYF. The CDR3 DNA reads TGTGCCAGCAGTTACCTTAGCGGGAGGGCGGGAGATACGCAGTATTTT. The gene calls are TRBV6-5 and TRBJ2-3; 11 nucleotides match TRBD2. Trimming removed 2 bases from V and 5 bases from J; junction bases left unmatched: 6. CDR1 is MNHEY, CDR2 SVGAGI, per germline. The CDR3 loop spans 16 amino acids.

The chain combines TRBV28 with TRBJ2-1; D is possibly TRBD1 (6 bases). Germline values: CDR1 MDHEN, CDR2 SYDVKM. V lost 4 bases, J lost 11 bases, and 15 bases lay in between. The CDR3 contains 13 residues. The CDR3 DNA follows: TGTGCCAGCAGTTCCTACAGGGCCCCTCAGCAGTTCTTC. Its translation: CASSSYRAPQQFF.

The chain recombines TRBV1 with TRBJ1-5; TRBD1 is the table's D call, not checked against the DNA. TRBV1 represents a pseudogene. The CDR3 is 16 residues long. The DNA for the CDR3 is TGCACCAGCTCCCCAGGGGGCACCGAGGTGTGTCAGCCCCAGCATTTT. Its translation: CTSSPGGTEVCQPQHF.

J is TRBJ2-3 and V is TRBV2; D might be TRBD2 (6 bases). The germline V and J ends were trimmed by 6 bases and 0 bases, with 16 bases remaining between them. Germline CDR1 and CDR2: SNHLY and FYNNEI. The CDR3 consists of 16 residues. DNA for the CDR3: TGTGCCAGCAGCCCTCCGGGACTGGGCAGCACAGATACGCAGTATTTT. This gives the protein CASSPPGLGSTDTQYF.

The chain joins TRBV7-2 to TRBJ2-7, with D possibly being TRBD2 (6 bases). Germline V gives CDR1 SGHTA, CDR2 FQGNSA. V lost 1 base to trimming and J lost 4 bases, with 14 bases between them. The CDR3 loop spans 15 amino acids. CDR3 amino acids: CASSLVGRDRYEQYF. The CDR3, as DNA: TGTGCCAGCAGCTTAGTAGGGCGGGATAGGTACGAGCAGTACTTC. Full variable domain (rest looked up from reference TRBV7-2 and TRBJ2-7): GAGVSQSPSNKVTEKGKDVELRCDPISGHTALYWYRQSLGQGLEFLIYFQGNSAPDKSGLPSDRFSAERTGGSVSTLTIQRTQQEDSAVYLCASSLVGRDRYEQYFGPGTRLTVT.

This clone was seen a few times. The chain couples TRBV5-8 to TRBJ2-4; 7 nucleotides match TRBD1. Looked up from germline, CDR1 is SGHTS and CDR2 is YDEGEE. This CDR3 spans 14 amino acids. The V and J ends lost 4 bases and 7 bases, in that order; junction bases with no gene match: 8. The chain's CDR3 is CASSGTGTANIQYF. The CDR3 bases are TGTGCCAGCAGCGGAACCGGGACAGCGAACATTCAGTACTTC.